The 31 T cell receptor beta chains given below trace back to one sample, sequenced in a study of control samples from healthy donors and cancer patients. Clones were read by immunoSEQ multiplex PCR, and TCRdb kept only the in-frame ones, dropping some. In the table there are 71,000 or so clones, approximately 89% of which are singletons. What was sequenced was PBMCs. Receptors originate from a man aged 55-75 years with lung cancer.

This rearrangement joins TRBV30 to TRBJ1-1; D might be TRBD1 (5 bases). From germline, CDR1 is GTSNPN and CDR2 SVGIG (reference sequence). V lost 5 bases and J 2 bases, leaving 18 bases between the germline ends. CDR3 length: 15 residues. The CDR3 loop reads CAWSGNAGINTEAFF. Written as DNA, the CDR3 is TGTGCCTGGTCTGGAAACGCAGGGATCAACACTGAAGCTTTCTTT.

The chain links TRBV6-5 to TRBJ2-5; D not certain. CDR3 length equals 15 residues. Deletions cut 6 bases from V and 7 bases from J, with 21 bases between. CDR1 is MNHEY, CDR2 SVGAGI, per germline. The CDR3 loop is CASSRVGPISGTQYF. DNA for the CDR3: TGTGCCAGCAGCCGCGTTGGGCCAATTAGTGGGACCCAGTACTTC.

This clone was observed a single time. The J gene is TRBJ2-5, the V gene TRBV30; D might be TRBD1 or TRBD2, each matching 5 bases. The CDR3 totals 13 residues. CDR1 is GTSNPN, CDR2 SVGIG, per germline (reference sequence). The ends were cut back, 3 bases at V and 6 bases at J, with 14 bases in the middle. CDR3 in DNA: TGTGCCTGGAGCCGAGGGGACGGGCAGACCCAGTACTTC. Amino acids: CAWSRGDGQTQYF.

In its sample, this clone was seen once. This rearrangement joins TRBV2 to TRBJ2-7; 10 bases fit TRBD2. Looked up from germline, CDR1 is SNHLY and CDR2 is FYNNEI. The CDR3 sequence is 14 residues long. Trimming removed 6 bases from V and 5 bases from J; junction bases left unmatched: 7. The CDR3 DNA is TGTGCCAGCAGAAAATCCGGGACTAGCGACGAGCAGTACGTC. It specifies CASRKSGTSDEQYV.

The chain combines TRBV3-1 (or the pseudogene TRBV3-2) with TRBJ2-3; D gene unclear. The CDR3 is 14 residues long. V was pared by 11 bases and J by 0 bases, with 15 bases between. From germline, CDR1 is LGHDT and CDR2 YNNKEL (reference sequence). The CDR3 loop reads CASRASTSTDTQYF. The CDR3 DNA follows: TGTGCCTCTAGGGCCTCCACTAGCACAGATACGCAGTATTTT.

J is TRBJ1-5 and V is TRBV6-2 or TRBV6-3; 7 bases are a match to TRBD1. Germline V gives CDR1 MNHEY, CDR2 SVGEGT. The CDR3 extends over 14 amino acids. Trimming at V came to 5 bases and at J to 7 bases, leaving 8 bases not matched to a gene. DNA of the CDR3: TGTGCCAGCAGTCTATTTCAGGGGGACCAGCCCCAGCATTTT. Translation gives CASSLFQGDQPQHF.

The gene calls are TRBV6-5 and TRBJ2-4; D ambiguous. Trimming shortened V by 8 bases and J by 0 bases, and 11 bases separated the two germline ends. Looked up from germline, CDR1 is MNHEY and CDR2 is SVGAGI. This CDR3 is built from 14 residues. CDR3 nucleotide sequence: TGTGCCAGCGGTAGTAAACTAGCCAAAAACATTCAGTACTTC. Amino acid sequence: CASGSKLAKNIQYF.

The chain is built from TRBV7-8 and TRBJ1-3; D remains ambiguous. CDR3 length: 14 residues. The germline V gene has CDR1 SGHVS and CDR2 FQNEAQ. Trimming pared 1 base from V and 2 bases from J, leaving 6 bases between. DNA for the CDR3: TGTGCCAGCAGCTTAGGGACGACTGGAAACACCATATATTTT. It codes for CASSLGTTGNTIYF.

This clone is a singleton in its sample. This chain connects TRBV14 to TRBJ1-3, with D possibly matching TRBD1 (5 bases). The V and J ends lost 4 bases and 2 bases respectively, with 18 bases between them. Germline V lookup: CDR1 SGHDN, CDR2 FVKESK. This CDR3 has 17 residues. The CDR3 nucleotides are TGTGCCAGCAGCCGCGCGCCACCAGGGAACGCTGGAAACACCATATATTTT. Its translation is CASSRAPPGNAGNTIYF.

This clone turned up a few times. The chain employs TRBV30 and TRBJ1-4; 7 bases align to TRBD1. Germline trimming cut 5 bases from V and 8 bases from J; bases unmatched to any gene: 11. This CDR3 contains 14 residues. Germline V lookup: CDR1 GTSNPN, CDR2 SVGIG (reference sequence). CDR3 amino acids: CAWDQGGAGEKLFF. As DNA, the CDR3 is TGTGCCTGGGACCAAGGGGGCGCGGGGGAAAAACTGTTTTTT. Complete variable domain (other parts from reference TRBV30 and TRBJ1-4): SQTIHQWPATLVQPVGSPLSLECTVEGTSNPNLYWYRQAAGRGLQLLFYSVGIGQISSEVPQNLSASRPQDRQFILSSKKLLLSDSGFYLCAWDQGGAGEKLFFGSGTQLSVL.

The chain recombines TRBV7-9 with TRBJ2-1; 7 bases fit TRBD1. Germline V CDR1 and CDR2: SEHNR, FQNEAQ (reference sequence). The CDR3 length is 15 residues. V shed 3 bases and J 5 bases; nucleotides not matched to a gene: 7. CDR3 bases: TGTGCCAGCAGCTTCACAGGGGCCCTGAACAATGAGCAGTTCTTC. Its protein product is CASSFTGALNNEQFF.

The chain recombines TRBV7-8 with TRBJ1-2, with TRBD1 as a possible D gene (6 bases). This CDR3 is built from 16 residues. Trimming shortened V by 4 bases and J by 4 bases, and 19 bases separated the two germline ends. CDR1 and CDR2 from the germline V gene are SGHVS and FQNEAQ. CDR3 sequence reads: CASSSLQGAQGYGYTF. The CDR3 DNA reads as TGTGCCAGCAGCTCCCTTCAAGGGGCACAGGGCTATGGCTACACCTTC.

The chain is built from TRBV7-9 and TRBJ2-1, with 7 nucleotides matching TRBD1. The CDR3 is made up of 15 amino acids. Trimming cost V 5 bases and J 3 bases; bases outside gene matches: 7. Germline loops: CDR1 SEHNR, CDR2 FQNEAQ (reference sequence). CDR3 protein: CASSPVDRVYNEQFF. DNA for the CDR3: TGTGCCAGCAGCCCGGTTGACAGGGTCTACAATGAGCAGTTCTTC.

This chain joins TRBV6-6 and TRBJ1-4; 7 nucleotides line up with TRBD1. Germline-derived CDR1 and CDR2 are MNHNY and SVGAGI (reference sequence). There are 14 residues in the CDR3. Trimming took 6 bases from V and 8 from J; bases not matched to a gene: 9. CDR3 bases: TGTGCCAGCAGGTTCGACAGGGACGGGGAAAAACTGTTTTTT. This sequence encodes CASRFDRDGEKLFF.

Regarding this clone: An end of the junction differs from the germline gene, which may be a read error. The chain has TRBV7-9 and TRBJ2-7; perhaps TRBD2 as D (5 bases). The CDR3 runs 14 residues. The germline V gene has CDR1 SEHNR and CDR2 FQNEAQ (reference sequence). The CDR3 spells CASSLTPSGVSLLF. CDR3 in DNA: TGTGCCAGCAGCTTAACCCCGTCCGGGGTCTCCCTCCTCTTC.

The chain recombines TRBV30 with TRBJ1-1, with D possibly matching TRBD1 (5 bases). Germline lookup yields CDR1 GTSNPN and CDR2 SVGIG (reference sequence). The CDR3 is made up of 12 amino acids. The ends were cut back, 1 base at V and 3 bases at J, with 6 bases in the middle. Written as DNA, the CDR3 is TGTGCCTGGAGTGGACAGCACACTGAAGCTTTCTTT. Translation gives CAWSGQHTEAFF.

This chain links TRBV6-1 with TRBJ1-4, with D hard to call. Germline assignment: CDR1 MNHNS and CDR2 SASEGT. Deletions cut 4 bases from V and 8 bases from J, with 5 bases between. This CDR3 is 11 amino acids long. CDR3 DNA: TGTGCCAGCAGTGTACTCGAAAAACTGTTTTTT. This gives the protein CASSVLEKLFF.

The chain uses TRBV9 and TRBJ1-3; D unclear. CDR3 size: 15 residues. The V end lost 4 bases, the J end lost 9 bases, and 20 bases lay between the germline ends. Per germline, CDR1 SGDLS and CDR2 YYNGEE. The CDR3 spells CASSPRYGSGSTIYF. CDR3 DNA: TGTGCCAGCAGCCCGCGGTACGGATCTGGGAGCACCATATATTTT.

V gene TRBV30 combines with J gene TRBJ1-1; TRBD1 matches 8 bases. The CDR3 consists of 13 residues. V lost 6 bases to trimming and J lost 4 bases; unmatched junction nucleotides: 7. CDR1 is GTSNPN, CDR2 SVGIG, per germline (reference sequence). The CDR3 loop is CACSQGGGTEAFF. The CDR3 DNA is TGTGCCTGTTCACAGGGGGGAGGCACTGAAGCTTTCTTT. Full variable domain (missing parts from reference TRBV30 and TRBJ1-1): SQTIHQWPATLVQPVGSPLSLECTVEGTSNPNLYWYRQAAGRGLQLLFYSVGIGQISSEVPQNLSASRPQDRQFILSSKKLLLSDSGFYLCACSQGGGTEAFFGQGTRLTVV.

Points on this clone: The CDR3 does not close with the conserved phenylalanine or tryptophan, likely indicating a read error. The DNA is left out, because the CDR3 cannot be placed on it with certainty; the CDR3 is given as TCRdb lists it. The chain couples TRBV6-1 to TRBJ1-4; the table calls TRBD1, which could not be checked here. The germline V gene has CDR1 MNHNS and CDR2 SASEGT. The CDR3 adds up to 13 amino acids, both ends counted. The CDR3 loop is CASSEPLRDRVQV.

The genes are TRBV5-1 and TRBJ2-2, with 8 bases that match TRBD1. Germline assignment: CDR1 SGHRS and CDR2 YFSETQ. The CDR3 runs 15 residues. Trimming cost V 4 bases and J 2 bases; bases outside gene matches: 4. In nucleotides, the CDR3 is TGCGCCAGCAGCACCGGACAGGGCAACACCGGGGAGCTGTTTTTT. It specifies CASSTGQGNTGELFF.

V gene TRBV27 combines with J gene TRBJ1-2; TRBD1 might be the D (5 bases). The CDR3 loop spans 15 amino acids. From germline, CDR1 is MNHEY and CDR2 SMNVEV (reference sequence). Trimming stripped 3 bases from V and 5 bases from J, with 16 bases between. The CDR3 nucleotides are TGTGCCAGCAGTTTCTCCCCGACAGTATATTATGGCTACACCTTC. Residues: CASSFSPTVYYGYTF.

In its sample, this clone was seen once. V and J are TRBV4-1 and TRBJ2-3; D unresolved. The CDR3 length is 13 residues. The V end was cut by 1 base, the J end by 4 bases, with 6 bases between. CDR1 MGHRA and CDR2 YSYEKL come from the germline V gene. CDR3 in amino acids: CASSQGDADTQYF. CDR3 DNA sequence: TGCGCCAGCAGCCAAGGAGACGCAGATACGCAGTATTTT.

The gene calls are TRBV6-5 and TRBJ1-2, with D maybe TRBD1 (5 bases). CDR1 and CDR2 from the germline V gene are MNHEY and SVGAGI. This CDR3 contains 13 residues. V shed 5 bases and J shed 4 bases, with 11 bases lying between them. CDR3 sequence reads: CASSRPGTYGYTF. The CDR3 bases are TGTGCCAGCAGTCGCCCAGGGACCTATGGCTACACCTTC.

V is TRBV7-8 and J is TRBJ1-5; 7 bases fit TRBD1. The CDR3 covers 16 residues. Germline CDR1 reads SGHVS; CDR2 reads FQNEAQ. Trimming at V came to 5 bases and at J to 5 bases, leaving 12 bases not matched to a gene. CDR3 coding DNA: TGTGCCAGCAGCCCACGGACCCGGGACAGTTATCAGCCCCAGCATTTT. It codes for CASSPRTRDSYQPQHF.

The chain joins TRBV6-5 to TRBJ2-1, with D unclear. Germline V CDR1 and CDR2: MNHEY, SVGAGI. This CDR3 is 15 amino acids long. V lost 4 bases, J lost 4 bases, and 14 bases lay in between. The CDR3 nucleotides read TGTGCCAGCAGTTCTCGTGTGGGGTTGTACAATGAGCAGTTCTTC. Amino acid sequence: CASSSRVGLYNEQFF.

V gene TRBV3-1 (or the pseudogene TRBV3-2) combines with J gene TRBJ1-2; D gene uncertain. This CDR3 has 13 residues. The germline CDR1 and CDR2 sequences are LGHDT and YNNKEL (reference sequence). V lost 3 bases and J lost 7, with 12 bases in between. The DNA for the CDR3 is TGTGCCAGCAGCCAGTGGGAAGGAGGTGGCTACACCTTC. Translated: CASSQWEGGGYTF.

The chain couples TRBV2 to TRBJ1-1; D remains ambiguous. CDR1 is SNHLY and CDR2 is FYNNEI in the germline V gene. V was trimmed by 3 bases and J by 5 bases, leaving 10 bases between them. CDR3 length: 13 amino acids. CDR3 bases: TGTGCCAGCAGTGAGGACCCTCGGACTGAAGCTTTCTTT. It encodes CASSEDPRTEAFF.

This clone came up a few times. The chain joins TRBV30 to TRBJ1-3; tentatively, D is TRBD1 (5 bases). The V gene lost 0 bases and the J gene lost 5 bases, with 14 bases spanning the gap. Germline V lookup: CDR1 GTSNPN, CDR2 SVGIG (reference sequence). The CDR3 is made up of 15 amino acids. CDR3 amino acids: CAWSVKRGERNTIYF. The CDR3 DNA reads TGTGCCTGGAGTGTAAAACGAGGGGAGCGAAACACCATATATTTT. The full variable domain, its missing parts supplied by reference TRBV30 and TRBJ1-3, is SQTIHQWPATLVQPVGSPLSLECTVEGTSNPNLYWYRQAAGRGLQLLFYSVGIGQISSEVPQNLSASRPQDRQFILSSKKLLLSDSGFYLCAWSVKRGERNTIYFGEGSWLTVV.

This clone occurred a few times. The chain couples TRBV7-3 to TRBJ2-1; 8 bases fit TRBD1. This CDR3 spans 15 amino acids. V dropped 5 bases and J dropped 8; count of bases not matched to a gene: 11. Germline loops: CDR1 SGHTA, CDR2 FQGTGA. CDR3 bases: TGTGCCAGCAGCCGGGTTACAGGGGGAATTGATGAGCAGTTCTTC. Residues: CASSRVTGGIDEQFF.

The genes are TRBV6-5 and TRBJ1-1; D is perhaps TRBD1 (5 bases). V was clipped by 6 bases and J by 0 bases, with 11 bases between them. The CDR3 is made up of 14 amino acids. Per the germline V gene, CDR1 is MNHEY and CDR2 is SVGAGI. This chain's CDR3 is CASSPGGVNTEAFF. CDR3 DNA sequence: TGTGCCAGCAGCCCAGGAGGGGTGAACACTGAAGCTTTCTTT.